These 15 T cell receptor beta chains were sequenced from one sample in a study of blood T cell repertoires in COVID-19 (dated by TCRdb to 2020 to 2022). Library generation was performed with the immunoSEQ multiplex PCR assay. TCRdb limited this immuneACCESS table to in-frame rearrangements with V and J called. A share of clones is missing; checked studies link under half to unresolved V genes, and the rest is unexplained. The sample table records 200,000 to 300,000 clones; approximately 80% of these occur just once. The ten largest account for around 30% of the sample. The source material was peripheral blood. Receptor source: a man aged 40-49 years with acute or convalescent COVID-19.

The V gene is TRBV2, the J gene TRBJ1-5; 9 bases are shared with TRBD1. The CDR3 runs to 14 residues. The trim removed 7 bases at V and 7 bases at J, leaving 8 bases unmatched. CDR1 and CDR2 from the germline V gene are SNHLY and FYNNEI. This CDR3 is CASNPDRGGQPQHF. CDR3 DNA sequence: TGTGCCAGCAACCCTGACAGGGGGGGCCAGCCCCAGCATTTT. The full variable domain, completed using reference TRBV2 and TRBJ1-5, is EPEVTQTPSHQVTQMGQEVILRCVPISNHLYFYWYRQILGQKVEFLVSFYNNEISEKSEIFDDQFSVERPDGSNFTLKIRSTKLEDSAMYFCASNPDRGGQPQHFGDGTRLSIL.

This chain connects TRBV12-3 or TRBV12-4 to TRBJ2-1; tentative D call: TRBD2 (5 bases). This CDR3 region has 11 residues. V was clipped by 8 bases and J by 10 bases, with 12 bases between them. CDR3 DNA sequence: TGTGCCAGCCGCAACCAGCGGGAGCAGTTCTTC. This gives the protein CASRNQREQFF.

This chain connects TRBV27 to TRBJ1-6; D is unresolved. V lost 4 bases and J 0 bases, leaving 7 bases between the germline ends. Per germline, CDR1 MNHEY and CDR2 SMNVEV (reference sequence). The length of the CDR3 is 15 residues. The DNA of the CDR3 is TGTGCCAGCAGTTACCGGGGCTCCTATAATTCACCCCTCCACTTT. Translated, it gives CASSYRGSYNSPLHF.

V and J are TRBV5-1 and TRBJ2-3, with 11 bases lining up with TRBD2. The germline V gene encodes CDR1 SGHRS and CDR2 YFSETQ. V gave up 4 bases and J gave up 3 bases; unmatched junction bases: 10. The CDR3 is made up of 17 amino acids. Here the CDR3 reads CASSPTTSGTSTDTQYF. As DNA, the CDR3 is TGCGCCAGCAGCCCGACGACTAGCGGGACTTCGACAGATACGCAGTATTTT.

The chain employs TRBV19 and TRBJ2-1; 7 nucleotides line up with TRBD1. The CDR3 runs 15 residues. The J segment lost 2 bases and the V segment lost 4 bases, leaving 5 bases of the junction unmatched. CDR1 and CDR2 (germline): LNHDA, SQIVND (reference sequence). This chain's CDR3 is CASSSRQGAYNEQFF. CDR3 nucleotide sequence: TGTGCCAGTAGTAGCCGACAGGGCGCCTACAATGAGCAGTTCTTC.

The chain combines TRBV6-5 with TRBJ2-3; 9 nucleotides line up with TRBD2. CDR3 size: 15 residues. V shed 8 bases and J 6 bases; nucleotides not matched to a gene: 12. Germline loops: CDR1 MNHEY, CDR2 SVGAGI. In DNA, the CDR3 is TGTGCCAGCTCCCTGGATAGCGGGAGTGCGGATACGCAGTATTTT. The encoded protein is CASSLDSGSADTQYF.

The chain is built from TRBV9 and TRBJ2-2, with a weak D call TRBD1 (5 bases). Germline CDR1 is SGDLS and CDR2 is YYNGEE. The CDR3 covers 17 residues. V was cut by 0 bases and J by 2 bases, with 14 bases left in between. CDR3 bases: TGTGCCAGCAGCGTAGCTCTTGAGACAGCTAACACCGGGGAGCTGTTTTTT. Its protein is CASSVALETANTGELFF.

The J gene is TRBJ2-7, the V gene TRBV19, with 11 nucleotides matching TRBD1. Germline CDR1 reads LNHDA; CDR2 reads SQIVND (reference sequence). Trimming cost V 3 bases and J 6 bases; bases outside gene matches: 4. CDR3 length: 14 amino acids. The CDR3 DNA is TGTGCCAGTAGTATGGGGACAGGGGGTTTCGAGCAGTACTTC. It translates to CASSMGTGGFEQYF.

V is TRBV2 and J is TRBJ2-4, with a tentative D call TRBD1 (5 bases). Between the trimmed V and J ends, which lost 2 bases and 2 bases, there was a span of 7 bases. The germline V gene has CDR1 SNHLY and CDR2 FYNNEI. There are 14 residues in the CDR3. This CDR3 reads CASSEQGSKNIQYF. The CDR3 DNA sequence: TGTGCCAGCAGTGAACAGGGTTCCAAAAACATTCAGTACTTC.

The V and J genes are TRBV7-9 and TRBJ1-1; D unclear. CDR1 is SEHNR, CDR2 FQNEAQ, per germline (reference sequence). This CDR3 comprises 13 residues. The V and J ends lost 2 bases and 7 bases respectively, with 11 bases between them. DNA for the CDR3: TGTGCCAGCAGCTTAACCTTGCACGGTGAAGCTTTCTTT. Translated: CASSLTLHGEAFF.

This sequence joins TRBV3-1 (or the pseudogene TRBV3-2) and TRBJ1-2; 10 bases line up with TRBD1. The CDR3 extends over 16 amino acids. With 0 bases clipped from V and 4 bases from J, the junction kept 5 bases outside the gene matches. Germline V gene data show CDR1 as LGHDT and CDR2 as YNNKEL (reference sequence). The DNA for the CDR3 is TGTGCCAGCAGCCAAGATACGCGACAGGGGGCCTATGGCTACACCTTC. As protein: CASSQDTRQGAYGYTF.

The V and J genes are TRBV6-4 and TRBJ2-3; D is uncertain. The germline V gene encodes CDR1 MRHNA and CDR2 SNTAGT. Deletions cut 6 bases from V and 2 bases from J, with 9 bases between. This CDR3 is built from 13 residues. CDR3 bases: TGTGCCAGCAGACAGACACTCACAGATACGCAGTATTTT. This sequence encodes CASRQTLTDTQYF.

In DNA form, the CDR3 reads TGTGCCAGTAGTATAAAACCAGGGTTCAGGACAGGGGCCCAGAGGATCGAGCAGTACTTC. Its translation: CASSIKPGFRTGAQRIEQYF. The V call is TRBV19, the J call TRBJ2-7; 9 nucleotides line up with TRBD1. CDR1 and CDR2 from the germline V gene are LNHDA and SQIVND (reference sequence). This CDR3 region has 20 residues. V gave up 2 bases and J gave up 6 bases; unmatched junction bases: 23.

The J gene is TRBJ1-5, the V gene TRBV12-3 or TRBV12-4; D call uncertain. CDR3 length: 13 residues. Between the trimmed V and J ends, which lost 0 bases and 6 bases, there was a span of 6 bases. Written as DNA, the CDR3 is TGTGCCAGCAGTTTAGCGAGTAGTCAGCCCCAGCATTTT. This encodes CASSLASSQPQHF.

The V gene is TRBV3-1 (or the pseudogene TRBV3-2), the J gene TRBJ2-7; perhaps TRBD2 as D (5 bases). Germline V lookup: CDR1 LGHDT, CDR2 YNNKEL (reference sequence). The V end lost 2 bases, the J end lost 5 bases, and 22 bases lay between the germline ends. The CDR3 runs 17 residues. CDR3 DNA sequence: TGTGCCAGCAGCCAATCTAGCTCCGCCGCTTTCGCCCACGAGCAGTACTTC. Protein: CASSQSSSAAFAHEQYF.